This TCR beta chain was recorded in a study of T cells in Graves' hyperthyroidism and ophthalmopathy. Study-level points and caveats: Ophthalmopathy cases were set apart from stable hyperthyroidism by a 13 V-J model. Appearing also in blood were most of the thyroid clonotypes expanded above 0.001.

Individuals with ophthalmopathy presented a Clinical Activity Score of at least 3, a NOSPECS grade of at least 4 and a duration under 3 months. The table lists this clonotype with many counts. Its antigen is unknown. Researchers took RNA transcripts and amplified the TCR beta CDR3 regions from them. With the HTBI primer set, the TCR CDR3 went through a first round of RT-PCR. In TCRdb, the multiplex PCR reads were re-called with MiXCR into one record per CDR3 protein. Found here are under 600,000 distinct CDR3 sequences, roughly 15% of them singletons; the top ten hold less than 3.5%. The CDR3 length is 14 residues. After removal of 0 bases from V and 5 bases from J, the junction contained 4 bases not matched to a gene. Germline V gene lookup returns CDR1 SGHRS and CDR2 YFSETQ.

The chain joins TRBV5-1 to TRBJ2-7; 8 nucleotides align to TRBD2. The sequencing sample was made of blood. This clonotype was obtained from a woman in her thirties or forties with Graves' ophthalmopathy. The CDR3, as DNA: TGCGCCAGCAGCTTGGCGGGAGGGCCCCACGAGCAGTACTTC. This gives the protein CASSLAGGPHEQYF.